This T cell receptor (beta chain) was captured in a study of T cell clonotyping in hematopoietic cell transplantation. Notes on the study in general: Without cell sorting, CD4 versus CD8 contributions remain unresolved. At the given depth, recipient repertoires were over 95% de novo clonotypes. Recipient TCR diversity dropped after transplant; expanded clonotypes rose from day 30 to 180.

Trimming took off 4 bases at V and 3 bases at J, with 12 bases between the two ends. This CDR3 comprises 13 residues. The germline V gene encodes CDR1 SQVTM and CDR2 ANQGSEA. Of note for this clone: Its antigen is undetermined.

TCRdb's table, derived via immunoSEQ multiplex PCR, lists solely in-frame clones and lacks some. The table shows roughly 29,000 clones, with about 93% occurring only once. The chain has TRBV29-1 and TRBJ1-1, with D possibly being TRBD1 (5 bases). The sequences come from PBMCs, collected 100 days after allogeneic stem cell transplant. The source of this sequence is a female patient aged 50 to 60 who had an allogeneic stem cell transplant from a related donor, so the T cells may come from the graft donor. Some clones in this sample may be carry-over from other donors' samples. The CDR3 here is CSVGVQEYTEAFF. The CDR3 DNA reads as TGCAGCGTTGGGGTACAGGAATACACTGAAGCTTTCTTT.